This note documents a single T cell receptor beta chain sequence. Its antigen is not known. This specimen comes from a study of long-term antiretroviral therapy in people with HIV. The authors ran the immunoSEQ assay, v3.0, at survey level. Using immunoSEQ multiplex PCR, the repertoire was profiled, and TCRdb retains in-frame clones only, with some absent. Of about 30,000 clones listed, about 80% are singletons. PBMC samples from each donor numbered at least one pre-ART and at least two post-ART. Findings of the study overall: HIV repertoires covered narrower CDR3 length ranges than controls did.

This specimen was unsorted PBMCs, taken 0.3 years after starting antiretroviral therapy. This receptor was identified in a man between 35 and 55 years old with HIV.

The CDR3 spells CAISESNQPGRQEQYF. The CDR3 DNA sequence: TGTGCCATCAGTGAGTCAAATCAACCCGGGAGACAGGAACAGTACTTC. V and J are TRBV10-3 and TRBJ2-5; the D gene could be TRBD1 or TRBD2 (6 bases each). Per the germline V gene, CDR1 is ENHRY and CDR2 is SYGVKD. The V end lost 0 bases, the J end lost 11 bases, and 22 bases lay between the germline ends. The CDR3 consists of 16 residues.